What follows are 4 T cell receptor beta chains derived from one specimen sequenced in a study of blood T cell repertoires in COVID-19. The protocol was immunoSEQ multiplex PCR, while the TCRdb copy is restricted to in-frame clones and leaves out a portion. The repertoire holds about 200,000 clones, with around 90% as singletons. Sequencing input: peripheral blood. These receptor sequences come from a human donor in a cohort sampled during active COVID-19.

The rearrangement uses TRBV19 and TRBJ2-1, with D possibly being TRBD2 (6 bases). Germline CDR1 LNHDA, CDR2 SQIVND (reference sequence). This CDR3 contains 14 residues. Trimming stripped 6 bases from V and 6 bases from J, with 15 bases between. Here the CDR3 reads CASSLSSALNEQFF. The CDR3, as DNA: TGTGCCAGTAGCTTATCTAGCGCGCTCAATGAGCAGTTCTTC.

CDR3 region: CASSYWGPSTDTQYF. The CDR3 nucleotides are TGTGCCAGCAGCTATTGGGGGCCAAGCACAGATACGCAGTATTTT. V usage is TRBV6-2 or TRBV6-3 and J usage is TRBJ2-3; D is perhaps TRBD1 (6 bases). V lost 6 bases and J lost 0, with 13 bases in between. This CDR3 region has 15 residues. Germline V gene data show CDR1 as MNHEY and CDR2 as SVGEGT.

Only one count was recorded for this clone. V and J are TRBV7-6 and TRBJ2-2; TRBD2 matches 8 bases. The germline V gene has CDR1 SGHVS and CDR2 FNYEAQ. Unmatched junction bases numbered 8, after V lost 8 bases and J lost 3 bases. The CDR3 totals 15 residues. CDR3 in amino acids: CASAHGGGDTGELFF. In DNA, the CDR3 is TGTGCCAGCGCCCACGGGGGGGGAGACACCGGGGAGCTGTTTTTT. The whole variable domain, remainder taken from reference TRBV7-6 and TRBJ2-2, is GAGVSQSPRYKVTKRGQDVALRCDPISGHVSLYWYRQALGQGPEFLTYFNYEAQQDKSGLPNDRFSAERPEGSISTLTIQRTEQRDSAMYRCASAHGGGDTGELFFGEGSRLTVL.

V is TRBV2 and J is TRBJ1-1, with D unresolved. V lost 4 bases, J lost 10 bases, and 16 bases lay in between. The CDR3 is 13 amino acids. CDR1 and CDR2 from the germline V gene are SNHLY and FYNNEI. The DNA of the CDR3 is TGTGCCAGCAGTGGTTCCCTGGCGACTTCAGCTTTCTTT. This translates into CASSGSLATSAFF.